Included here is one T cell receptor (beta chain) sequence, with context. No antigen is known for it. The data derive from a study of cytomegalovirus exposure and HLA in healthy donors. J was trimmed by 6 bases and V by 1 base; bases with no gene match: 9. The CDR3 extends over 17 amino acids. The germline CDR1 and CDR2 sequences are MDHEN and SYDVKM. A multiplex PCR was run with 60 Vbeta primers and 13 Jbeta primers. Some clones are missing from TCRdb's copy, which holds only in-frame ones; the method was immunoSEQ multiplex PCR. The data show under 200,000 clones, roughly 84% seen once. Broader study findings: Within a later analysis, the majority of CMV-associated TCR beta chains appeared HLA-restricted.

The TCR comes from a woman aged 50 to 60 in good health and CMV-seropositive. The V and J genes are TRBV28 and TRBJ2-2; 9 bases align to TRBD1. Sequencing used PBMCs. CDR3 region: CASSLFLDRGWAGELFF. The CDR3 DNA sequence: TGTGCCAGCAGTTTATTTCTCGACAGGGGGTGGGCCGGGGAGCTGTTTTTT. Combining the CDR3 with reference TRBV28 and TRBJ2-2 gives the whole variable domain DVKVTQSSRYLVKRTGEKVFLECVQDMDHENMFWYRQDPGLGLRLIYFSYDVKMKEKGDIPEGYSVSREKKERFSLILESASTNQTSMYLCASSLFLDRGWAGELFFGEGSRLTVL.